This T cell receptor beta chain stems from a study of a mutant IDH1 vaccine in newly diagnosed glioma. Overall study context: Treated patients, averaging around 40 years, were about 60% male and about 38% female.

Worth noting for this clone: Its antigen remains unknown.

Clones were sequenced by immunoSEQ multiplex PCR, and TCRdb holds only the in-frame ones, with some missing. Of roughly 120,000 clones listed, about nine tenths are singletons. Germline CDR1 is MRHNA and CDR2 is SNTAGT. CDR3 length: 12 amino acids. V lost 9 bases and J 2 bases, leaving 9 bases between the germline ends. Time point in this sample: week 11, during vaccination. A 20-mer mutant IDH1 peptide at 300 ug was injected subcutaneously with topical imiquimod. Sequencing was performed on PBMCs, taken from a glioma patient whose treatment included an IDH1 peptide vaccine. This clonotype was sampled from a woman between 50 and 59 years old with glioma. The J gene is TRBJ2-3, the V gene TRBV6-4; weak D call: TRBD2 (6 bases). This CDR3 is CARGGPTDTQYF. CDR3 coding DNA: TGTGCCAGGGGAGGACCCACAGATACGCAGTATTTT.